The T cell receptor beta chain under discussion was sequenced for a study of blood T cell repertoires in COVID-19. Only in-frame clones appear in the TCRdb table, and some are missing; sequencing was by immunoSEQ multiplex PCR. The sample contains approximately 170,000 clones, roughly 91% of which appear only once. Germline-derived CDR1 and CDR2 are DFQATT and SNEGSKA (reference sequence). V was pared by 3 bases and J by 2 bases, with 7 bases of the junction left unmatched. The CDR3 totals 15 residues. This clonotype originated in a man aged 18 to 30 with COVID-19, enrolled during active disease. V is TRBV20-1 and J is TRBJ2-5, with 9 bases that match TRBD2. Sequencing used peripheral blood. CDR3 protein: CSASAGGRAQETQYF. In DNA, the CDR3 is TGCAGTGCTAGTGCCGGCGGGAGGGCGCAAGAGACCCAGTACTTC.